This passage covers 6 T cell receptor beta chains from one sample sequenced in a study of OX40 agonist ivuxolimab in advanced cancers. TCRdb's table, derived via immunoSEQ multiplex PCR, lists solely in-frame clones and lacks some. The sample contains tens of thousands of clones, more than 85% of which appear only once. The sample consisted of CD4+ or CD8+ T cells sorted from blood, taken in a trial of the OX40 agonist ivuxolimab. The receptors come from an adult with an advanced solid tumor such as melanoma, head and neck, liver or kidney cancer.

V gene TRBV19 combines with J gene TRBJ2-1; D not resolved. This CDR3 is 13 amino acids long. V was trimmed by 3 bases and J by 10 bases, leaving 13 bases between them. Germline CDR1 LNHDA, CDR2 SQIVND (reference sequence). CDR3 DNA sequence: TGTGCCAGTAGTATGGTTGGAGCTCCGGAGCAGTTCTTC. Its translation is CASSMVGAPEQFF. Full variable domain (rest looked up from reference TRBV19 and TRBJ2-1): DGGITQSPKYLFRKEGQNVTLSCEQNLNHDAMYWYRQDPGQGLRLIYYSQIVNDFQKGDIAEGYSVSREKKESFPLTVTSAQKNPTAFYLCASSMVGAPEQFFGPGTRLTVL.

The chain combines TRBV7-3 with TRBJ2-1; D not resolved. CDR3 length: 15 amino acids. V was trimmed by 4 bases and J by 4 bases, leaving 14 bases between them. The germline V gene encodes CDR1 SGHTA and CDR2 FQGTGA. CDR3 in DNA: TGTGCCAGCAGCTCTGACATAGGCCCTTACAATGAGCAGTTCTTC. It translates to CASSSDIGPYNEQFF.

The chain couples TRBV11-2 to TRBJ1-2; no clear D gene. The germline gives CDR1 SGHAT, CDR2 FQNNGV. V shed 2 bases and J shed 5 bases, with 6 bases lying between them. CDR3 length: 12 residues. Here the CDR3 reads CASSLSRYGYTF. DNA of the CDR3: TGTGCCAGCAGCTTAAGCAGATATGGCTACACCTTC.

The chain couples TRBV7-6 to TRBJ2-3; TRBD1 might be the D (6 bases). The CDR3 totals 15 residues. The ends were cut back, 6 bases at V and 2 bases at J, with 15 bases in the middle. Looked up from germline, CDR1 is SGHVS and CDR2 is FNYEAQ. CDR3 coding DNA: TGTGCCAGCAGGCACGGACAGTTACTCACAGATACGCAGTATTTT. Residues: CASRHGQLLTDTQYF. Variable domain in full (rest from reference TRBV7-6 and TRBJ2-3): GAGVSQSPRYKVTKRGQDVALRCDPISGHVSLYWYRQALGQGPEFLTYFNYEAQQDKSGLPNDRFSAERPEGSISTLTIQRTEQRDSAMYRCASRHGQLLTDTQYFGPGTRLTVL.

This chain joins TRBV19 and TRBJ2-3, with D perhaps matching TRBD2 (5 bases). This CDR3 contains 12 residues. CDR1 is LNHDA and CDR2 is SQIVND in the germline V gene (reference sequence). V gave up 7 bases and J gave up 6 bases, with 11 bases separating them. The CDR3 nucleotides read TGTGCCAGTATGGGAGATGCCGATACGCAGTATTTT. The encoded protein is CASMGDADTQYF.

This clone appeared once. In the same sample, other DNA sequences code for this CDR3. The V call is TRBV20-1, the J call TRBJ2-7; a weak D match, TRBD2 (5 bases). V lost 5 bases and J 6 bases, leaving 11 bases between the germline ends. There are 11 residues in the CDR3. Germline V lookup: CDR1 DFQATT, CDR2 SNEGSKA (reference sequence). The CDR3 DNA sequence: TGCAGTGCTCGGACCGGAGGCGAGCAGTACTTC. Its protein product is CSARTGGEQYF.